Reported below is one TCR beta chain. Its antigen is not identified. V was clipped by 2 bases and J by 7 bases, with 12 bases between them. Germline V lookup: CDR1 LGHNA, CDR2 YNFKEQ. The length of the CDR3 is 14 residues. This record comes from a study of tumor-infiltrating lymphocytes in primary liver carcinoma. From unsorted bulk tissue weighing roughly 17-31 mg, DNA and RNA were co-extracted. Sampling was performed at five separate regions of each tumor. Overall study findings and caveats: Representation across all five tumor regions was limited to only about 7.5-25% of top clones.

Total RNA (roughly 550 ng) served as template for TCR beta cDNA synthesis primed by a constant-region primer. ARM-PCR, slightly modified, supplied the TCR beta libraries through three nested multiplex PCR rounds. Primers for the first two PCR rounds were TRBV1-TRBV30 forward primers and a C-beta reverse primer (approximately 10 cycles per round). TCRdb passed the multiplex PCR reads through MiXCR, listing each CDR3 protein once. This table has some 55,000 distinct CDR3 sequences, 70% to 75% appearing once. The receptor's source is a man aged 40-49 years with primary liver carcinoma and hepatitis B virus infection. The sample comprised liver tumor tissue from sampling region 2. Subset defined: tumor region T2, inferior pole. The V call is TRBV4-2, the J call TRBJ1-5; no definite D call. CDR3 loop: CASSQIYRRQPQHF. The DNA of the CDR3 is TGTGCCAGCAGCCAAATATATAGGCGGCAGCCCCAGCATTTT.